This entry describes one T cell receptor beta chain. Its matching antigen is unknown. A junction boundary mismatches the germline segment, possibly from a read error. CDR1 is MRHNA and CDR2 is SNTAGT in the germline V gene. This CDR3 is 15 amino acids long. This table comes from immunoSEQ multiplex PCR, and its TCRdb copy is limited to in-frame clones, with some not included. This sample has about 39,000 clones, with nearly 95% found just once. The data were taken from a study of graft-versus-host responses after intestinal transplantation. Overall study: Anti-thymocyte globulin was used for induction in all recipients, who then took tacrolimus and steroids for about three years. Study results and limitations: HvG clone declines early post-transplant were associated with peak circulating GvH levels. Some patients had graft-donor T cell macrochimerism, and their allografts showed high graft-versus-host to host-versus-graft clonal ratios.

The sequence came from a human donor who was the organ donor for an intestinal transplant. Material: unstimulated CD8+ T cells sorted from spleen or lymph node cells, obtained before transplant. The chain has TRBV6-4 and TRBJ2-1, with a weak D call TRBD2 (5 bases). The CDR3 DNA follows: TGTGCCACCAGTACCGAGGGCAGCTCCTACAATGAGCAGTTCTTC. Protein product: CATSTEGSSYNEQFF.